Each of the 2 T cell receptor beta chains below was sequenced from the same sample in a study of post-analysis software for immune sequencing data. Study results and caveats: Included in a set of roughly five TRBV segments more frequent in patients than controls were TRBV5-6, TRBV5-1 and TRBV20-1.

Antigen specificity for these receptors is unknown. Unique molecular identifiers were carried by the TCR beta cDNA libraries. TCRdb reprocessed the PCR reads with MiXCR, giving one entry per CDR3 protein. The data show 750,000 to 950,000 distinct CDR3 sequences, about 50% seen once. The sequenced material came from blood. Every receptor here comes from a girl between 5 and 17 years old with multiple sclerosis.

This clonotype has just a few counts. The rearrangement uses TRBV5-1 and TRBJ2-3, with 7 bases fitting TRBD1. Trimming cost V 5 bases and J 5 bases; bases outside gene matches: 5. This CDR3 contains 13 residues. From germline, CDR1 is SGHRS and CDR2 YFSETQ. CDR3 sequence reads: CASRAGGIDTQYF. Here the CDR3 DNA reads TGCGCCAGCAGAGCAGGGGGTATAGATACGCAGTATTTT.

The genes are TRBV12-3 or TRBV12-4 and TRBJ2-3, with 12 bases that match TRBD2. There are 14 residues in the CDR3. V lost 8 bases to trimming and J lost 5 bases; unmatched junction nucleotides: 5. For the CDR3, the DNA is TGTGCCAGCTCTAGCGGGGGGGCATTAGATACGCAGTATTTT. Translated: CASSSGGALDTQYF.